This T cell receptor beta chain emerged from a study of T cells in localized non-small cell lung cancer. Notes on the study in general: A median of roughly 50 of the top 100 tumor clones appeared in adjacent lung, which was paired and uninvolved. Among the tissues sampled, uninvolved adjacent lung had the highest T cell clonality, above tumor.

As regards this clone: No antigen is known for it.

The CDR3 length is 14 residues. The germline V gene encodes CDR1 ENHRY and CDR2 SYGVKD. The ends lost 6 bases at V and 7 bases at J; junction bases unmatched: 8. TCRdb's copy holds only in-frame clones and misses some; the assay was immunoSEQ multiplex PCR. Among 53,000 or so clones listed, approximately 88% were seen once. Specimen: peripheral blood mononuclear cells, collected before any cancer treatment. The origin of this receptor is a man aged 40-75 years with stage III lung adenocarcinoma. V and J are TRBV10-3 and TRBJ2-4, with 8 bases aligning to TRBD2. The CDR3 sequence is CAISGGAGKNIQYF. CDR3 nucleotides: TGTGCCATCAGCGGGGGGGCGGGTAAGAACATTCAGTACTTC.